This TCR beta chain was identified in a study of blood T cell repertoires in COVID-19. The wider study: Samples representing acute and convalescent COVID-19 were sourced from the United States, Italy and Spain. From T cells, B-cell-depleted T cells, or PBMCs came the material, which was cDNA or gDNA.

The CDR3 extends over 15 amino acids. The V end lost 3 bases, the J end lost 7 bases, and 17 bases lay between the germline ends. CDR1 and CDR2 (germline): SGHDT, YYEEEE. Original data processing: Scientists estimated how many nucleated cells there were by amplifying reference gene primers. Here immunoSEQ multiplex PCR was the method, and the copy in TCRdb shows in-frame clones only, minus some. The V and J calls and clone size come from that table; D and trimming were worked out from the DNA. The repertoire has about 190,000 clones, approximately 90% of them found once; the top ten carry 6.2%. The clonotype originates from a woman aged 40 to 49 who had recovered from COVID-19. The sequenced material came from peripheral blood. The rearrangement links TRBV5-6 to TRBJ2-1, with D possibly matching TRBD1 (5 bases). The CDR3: CASSSQGWRSNEQFF. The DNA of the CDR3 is TGTGCCAGCAGCTCGCAGGGTTGGCGATCTAATGAGCAGTTCTTC.